The 4 T cell receptor beta chains below come from one sample, sequenced in a study of T cells in Graves' hyperthyroidism and ophthalmopathy. The CDR3 regions of TCR beta were amplified from RNA transcripts. Using the HTBI primer set, a first-round RT-PCR was run on the TCR CDR3. TCRdb ran MiXCR on the multiplex PCR reads and lists one entry per CDR3 protein. The sample yields about 720,000 distinct CDR3 sequences, 16% seen once. Sequenced input: blood. These receptors originate from a man between 18 and 35 years old with Graves' hyperthyroidism.

This clonotype was observed at least ten times. The chain combines TRBV27 with TRBJ2-7; tentative D call: TRBD1 (6 bases). The CDR3 contains 14 residues. CDR1 is MNHEY, CDR2 SMNVEV, per germline (reference sequence). V was cut by 3 bases and J by 3 bases, with 12 bases left in between. CDR3 DNA sequence: TGTGCCAGCAGTTTGCGTCAGGGGTTCTACGAGCAGTACTTC. This sequence encodes CASSLRQGFYEQYF.

There are many counts of this clonotype. The V gene is TRBV9, the J gene TRBJ2-1; the match to TRBD2 covers 8 bases. CDR3 length: 14 residues. Germline V gene data show CDR1 as SGDLS and CDR2 as YYNGEE. V was pared by 5 bases and J by 0 bases, with 1 base of the junction left unmatched. The CDR3 DNA sequence: TGTGCCAGCAGTAGCGGGAACTCCTACAATGAGCAGTTCTTC. Encoded protein: CASSSGNSYNEQFF.

This clonotype appeared many times. CDR3 sequence (DNA): TGTGCCAGCAGTGATGTGGGAGCTGGCACAGATACGCAGTATTTT. Protein: CASSDVGAGTDTQYF. The chain joins TRBV2 to TRBJ2-3, with D possibly being TRBD2 (5 bases). The germline V gene has CDR1 SNHLY and CDR2 FYNNEI. The CDR3 consists of 15 residues. Trimming took 3 bases from V and 1 from J, leaving 11 bases between them.

The chain joins TRBV30 to TRBJ2-1, with a tentative D call TRBD2 (6 bases). The germline V gene encodes CDR1 GTSNPN and CDR2 SVGIG (reference sequence). The CDR3 runs 14 residues. With 5 bases removed from V and 4 bases from J, the gap between germline ends came to 15 bases. The CDR3 sequence: CAWDPSALYNEQFF. For the CDR3, the DNA is TGTGCCTGGGACCCTAGCGCTCTATACAATGAGCAGTTCTTC.